This is a list of T cell receptor beta chains from one sample in a study of shared clonotypes between healthy human individuals. The protocol was immunoSEQ multiplex PCR, while the TCRdb copy is restricted to in-frame clones and leaves out a portion. The sample includes around 2.1 million clones, about 93% of them seen just once. Sequenced: naive CD8+ T cells from PBMCs. All receptors come from a young man in good health. Some clones in this sample may be carry-over from other donors' samples. CDR3s include the opening cysteine and the closing phenylalanine or tryptophan. D genes are given only for firm matches.

>NA|TRBJ2-1|TRBV9
CASSVVPASYNEQFF
TGTGCCAGCAGCGTAGTCCCGGCTAGCTACAATGAGCAGTTCTTC
>TRBD2|TRBJ2-1|TRBV7-9
CASSSIAGPYNEQFF
TGTGCCAGCAGCTCCATAGCGGGACCCTACAATGAGCAGTTCTTC
>NA|TRBJ2-1|TRBV7-9
CASSHRVLPTNEQFF
TGTGCCAGCAGCCACAGGGTCCTGCCGACCAATGAGCAGTTCTTC
>NA|TRBJ1-2|TRBV28
CASSLSQGDNYGYTF
TGTGCCAGCAGTTTATCGCAGGGAGATAACTATGGCTACACCTTC
>TRBD2|TRBJ2-3|TRBV4-1
CASSQSLAGFTDTQYF
TGCGCCAGCAGCCAGTCACTAGCGGGATTCACAGATACGCAGTATTTT
>NA|TRBJ2-1|TRBV5-1
CASSLMANNEQFF
TGCGCCAGCAGCTTGATGGCCAACAATGAGCAGTTCTTC
>NA|TRBJ1-1|TRBV9
CASSRQGRGEAFF
TGTGCCAGCAGCCGACAAGGCCGGGGTGAAGCTTTCTTT
>NA|TRBJ2-3|TRBV11-2
CASSLGPRGTQYF
TGTGCCAGCAGCTTAGGTCCCCGTGGTACGCAGTATTTT
>TRBD1|TRBJ1-1|TRBV5-1
CASSLEAGGTEAFF
TGCGCCAGCAGCTTGGAAGCAGGGGGGACTGAAGCTTTCTTT
>TRBD1|TRBJ2-7|TRBV5-1
CASSPGTGARYEQYF
TGCGCCAGCAGCCCCGGGACAGGGGCCCGCTACGAGCAGTACTTC
>NA|TRBJ2-2|TRBV14
CASSQNFPLGGELFF
TGTGCCAGCAGCCAAAATTTTCCCCTGGGCGGGGAGCTGTTTTTT
>NA|TRBJ1-1|TRBV5-3
CARSCHSTNTEAFF
TGTGCCAGAAGCTGTCACAGTACCAACACTGAAGCTTTCTTT
>NA|TRBJ2-7|TRBV2
CASSGKRPHYEQYF
TGTGCCAGCAGTGGGAAACGGCCCCACTACGAGCAGTACTTC
>NA|TRBJ1-3|TRBV7-2
CASSLAVNRGNTIYF
TGTGCCAGCAGCTTAGCCGTCAACCGTGGAAACACCATATATTTT
>TRBD1|TRBJ1-2|TRBV29-1
CSGLTDRNYGYTF
TGCAGCGGGCTTACGGACAGGAACTATGGCTACACCTTC
>TRBD1|TRBJ2-5|TRBV7-2
CASSRDRPPLGETQYF
TGTGCCAGCAGTAGGGACAGGCCTCCCTTGGGAGAGACCCAGTACTTC
>NA|TRBJ1-1|TRBV5-4
CASSLVGQQTEAFF
TGTGCCAGCAGCTTGGTGGGACAACAAACTGAAGCTTTCTTT
>NA|TRBJ1-2|TRBV5-6
CASSGYSVEVYYGYTF
TGTGCCAGCAGCGGCTATAGTGTGGAGGTTTACTATGGCTACACCTTC
>TRBD2|TRBJ2-1|TRBV9
CASSPRGTSGRALNEQFF
TGTGCCAGCAGCCCCCGAGGGACTAGCGGGAGGGCCCTCAATGAGCAGTTCTTC
>NA|TRBJ2-7|TRBV10-3
CAISETRDPGTYEQYF
TGTGCCATCAGTGAAACTCGGGACCCCGGGACCTACGAGCAGTACTTC
>TRBD2|TRBJ2-7|TRBV7-9
CASSQTLAGLAYEQYF
TGTGCCAGCAGCCAGACGTTAGCGGGTCTTGCCTACGAGCAGTACTTC
>TRBD2|TRBJ2-2|TRBV11-2
CASSSLGGRGLNTGELFF
TGTGCCAGCAGCTCGTTGGGCGGGAGGGGGCTAAACACCGGGGAGCTGTTTTTT